Listed below are T cell receptor beta chains from one sample, sequenced in a study of T cells expressing NK-cell markers. TCRdb re-analyzed the 5' RACE reads; it lists each CDR3 protein once, without DNA. This sample carries approximately 460,000 distinct CDR3 sequences, with approximately 7% going to the ten biggest clones. The specimen sequenced was blood T cells: a sorted CD56 or NKG2C T cell subset, CD4+ or CD8+ T cells, or bulk PBMC T cells (not recorded which). The receptors were sampled from a woman aged 18 to 75 in good health. The CDR3 runs from the conserved cysteine through the conserved F or W. The order of the fields is V gene, J gene, CDR3 protein.

V gene: TRBV7-3; J gene: TRBJ2-1; CDR3 protein: CASNPLGGYHNEQFF
V gene: TRBV7-9; J gene: TRBJ2-3; CDR3 protein: CASSTRLAGRTDTQYF
V gene: TRBV5-1; J gene: TRBJ2-1; CDR3 protein: CASSEEFYEQFF
V gene: TRBV20-1; J gene: TRBJ2-5; CDR3 protein: CSADRGEETQYF
V gene: TRBV7-2; J gene: TRBJ2-3; CDR3 protein: CASSLDGGGTDTQYF
V gene: TRBV21-1; J gene: TRBJ2-7; CDR3 protein: CASSKGPGRSYEQYF
V gene: TRBV6-1; J gene: TRBJ1-1; CDR3 protein: CASLNPGQGSYTEAFF
V gene: TRBV20-1; J gene: TRBJ1-2; CDR3 protein: CSADTKQGDYGYTF
V gene: TRBV29-1; J gene: TRBJ2-1; CDR3 protein: CSVLSGTPLLSYNEQFF
V gene: TRBV7-8; J gene: TRBJ2-7; CDR3 protein: CASSLERSYEQYF
V gene: TRBV12-3/TRBV12-4; J gene: TRBJ2-5; CDR3 protein: CASSYRLQRGGPRYQETQYF
V gene: TRBV28; J gene: TRBJ2-7; CDR3 protein: CASSFKAGGFHEQYF
V gene: TRBV4-1; J gene: TRBJ2-2; CDR3 protein: CASSQEAGLRLAGDLGTGELFF
V gene: TRBV20-1; J gene: TRBJ2-1; CDR3 protein: CSATAPSGLTYNEQFF
V gene: TRBV7-9; J gene: TRBJ2-7; CDR3 protein: CASSLGGHYEQYF
V gene: TRBV28; J gene: TRBJ2-6; CDR3 protein: CASSLRAGANVLTF
V gene: TRBV20-1; J gene: TRBJ1-2; CDR3 protein: CSASKQGARNGYTF
V gene: TRBV20-1; J gene: TRBJ1-5; CDR3 protein: CSATGDTNQPQHF
V gene: TRBV20-1; J gene: TRBJ2-4; CDR3 protein: CSALGQGAEWSNIQYF
V gene: TRBV7-3; J gene: TRBJ2-2; CDR3 protein: CASSLRYTGELFF